This T cell receptor (beta chain) derives from a study of lymphopenia after photon versus proton radiotherapy. Broader study findings: Proton therapy kept repertoires fairly stable, unlike photons, which gained effector/memory cells. Oligoclonal CD8+ Temra expansion after nadir drove photon patients' diversity drop.

V gave up 1 base and J gave up 1 base, with 8 bases separating them. This CDR3 spans 15 amino acids. Germline lookup yields CDR1 SGHTA and CDR2 FQGTGA. To note about this clone: Its antigen is unknown.

The repertoire was sequenced with immunoSEQ multiplex PCR; TCRdb's copy has only in-frame clones and lacks some. The table records tens of thousands of clones, 92% of them present only once. This sequence was found in a man in his fifties or sixties with cholangiocarcinoma. The specimen comprised peripheral blood, sampled from a patient treated with photon-based radiotherapy. This chain uses TRBV7-3 with TRBJ2-1, with D unresolved. The CDR3 DNA follows: TGTGCCAGCAGCTTAATTTCCGGTTCCTACAATGAGCAGTTCTTC. Amino acids: CASSLISGSYNEQFF.